The rows below give T cell receptor beta chains drawn from one sample of a study of OX40 agonist ivuxolimab in advanced cancers. The protocol was immunoSEQ multiplex PCR, while the TCRdb copy is restricted to in-frame clones and leaves out a portion. The table records 25,000 to 30,000 clones, 85% to 90% of them present only once. The input for sequencing was CD4+ or CD8+ T cells sorted from blood, taken in a trial of the OX40 agonist ivuxolimab. The receptors come from an adult with an advanced solid tumor such as melanoma, head and neck, liver or kidney cancer. CDR3s include the opening cysteine and the closing phenylalanine or tryptophan. Each record gives: J gene, V gene, CDR3 protein.

TRBJ2-3 TRBV5-1 CASSPGASTDTQYF
TRBJ2-1 TRBV4-3 CASSRVRLAEHNEQFF
TRBJ2-3 TRBV4-2 CASSQDLGGGGSDTQYF
TRBJ1-1 TRBV28 CASSLSGVHTEAFF
TRBJ2-7 TRBV9 CASSVGRGGYEQYF
TRBJ2-7 TRBV5-6 CASSFRTGESF
TRBJ1-2 TRBV28 CASSSPTSTGGSYGYTF
TRBJ2-2 TRBV27 CASRVNTGELFF
TRBJ1-1 TRBV5-5 CASSQIRGNTEAFF
TRBJ1-1 TRBV5-5 CASSLEVLNTEAFF
TRBJ2-3 TRBV13 CASSFAGLDGTDTQYF
TRBJ1-2 TRBV6-1 CASSQNRGGGYTF
TRBJ2-2 TRBV4-3 CASSQEASGTGELFF
TRBJ2-5 TRBV5-1 CASSLVPDKYQETQYF
TRBJ2-3 TRBV5-6 CASSLGSTDTQYF
TRBJ1-4 TRBV7-6 CASSVTASNEKLFF
TRBJ1-1 TRBV28 CASSTGTKNTEAFF
TRBJ2-1 TRBV10-3 CATGEGEGDEQFF
TRBJ1-5 TRBV28 CASSLGSNQPQHF
TRBJ2-1 TRBV29-1 CSVDAGWYNEQFF
TRBJ1-1 TRBV6-1 CASSGAYRANTEAFF
TRBJ1-1 TRBV6-5 CASKPPGTYTEAFF
TRBJ1-1 TRBV7-8 CASSLDGVNTEAFF
TRBJ1-1 TRBV2 CASRLGTANTEAFF
TRBJ2-3 TRBV11-3 CASSPGQGGDTQYF
TRBJ2-3 TRBV6-5 CATTSGTDTQYF
TRBJ1-1 TRBV5-1 CASSSGQGALEAFF
TRBJ1-1 TRBV15 CATSRDRPGDDWDTEAFF